The 22 T cell receptor beta chains presented below share a single source sample, sequenced in a study of shared clonotypes between healthy human individuals. The data were produced by immunoSEQ multiplex PCR, yet TCRdb's version contains in-frame clones alone and is incomplete. Among about 2.4 million clones listed, more than 85% were seen once. The sample taken for sequencing was naive CD4+ T cells from PBMCs. The subset denotes: CD45RA+ positively selected. The receptor set was obtained from a man between 18 and 29 years old in good health. Some clones in this sample may be carry-over from other donors' samples.

V usage is TRBV5-1 and J usage is TRBJ1-4; a weak D match, TRBD1 (5 bases). The germline V and J ends were trimmed by 1 base and 0 bases, with 10 bases remaining between them. Germline assignment: CDR1 SGHRS and CDR2 YFSETQ. This CDR3 has 16 amino acids. The CDR3 reads CASSLSGGATNEKLFF. DNA of the CDR3: TGCGCCAGCAGCTTGTCCGGGGGAGCAACTAATGAAAAACTGTTTTTT.

The chain joins TRBV18 to TRBJ1-2, with TRBD1 matching over 9 bases. The J segment lost 7 bases and the V segment lost 5 bases, leaving 11 bases of the junction unmatched. The CDR3 contains 15 residues. Germline V gene lookup returns CDR1 KGHSH and CDR2 LQKENI. CDR3 sequence (DNA): TGTGCCAGCTCATCTCTCCAGACAGGGGGAATTGGCTACACCTTC. This codes for CASSSLQTGGIGYTF.

This clone has a single count. The rearrangement joins TRBV19 to TRBJ2-7; 7 nucleotides agree with TRBD2. Germline CDR1 LNHDA, CDR2 SQIVND (reference sequence). V shed 5 bases and J 2 bases; nucleotides not matched to a gene: 6. The CDR3 is 14 residues long. CDR3 sequence (DNA): TGTGCCAGTAGTTCCTCTAGCGGACCCTACGAGCAGTACTTC. Protein product: CASSSSSGPYEQYF. Together with reference TRBV19 and TRBJ2-7, the CDR3 gives the full variable domain: DGGITQSPKYLFRKEGQNVTLSCEQNLNHDAMYWYRQDPGQGLRLIYYSQIVNDFQKGDIAEGYSVSREKKESFPLTVTSAQKNPTAFYLCASSSSSGPYEQYFGPGTRLTVT.

This rearrangement joins TRBV6-1 to TRBJ1-2; D is unresolved. This CDR3 is built from 14 residues. Trimming took 1 base from V and 7 from J, leaving 13 bases between them. Germline loops: CDR1 MNHNS, CDR2 SASEGT. The CDR3 region is CASSEVGFLSGYTF. The CDR3 DNA reads TGTGCCAGCAGTGAAGTGGGGTTCTTGTCTGGCTACACCTTC.

V is TRBV6-5 and J is TRBJ2-4, with D tentatively TRBD2 (5 bases). CDR1 is MNHEY, CDR2 SVGAGI, per germline. V lost 2 bases to trimming and J lost 1 base, with 9 bases between them. The CDR3 loop spans 15 amino acids. The CDR3 sequence is CASSYRRGAKNIQYF. The CDR3 region has the DNA TGTGCCAGCAGTTACCGTCGCGGGGCCAAAAACATTCAGTACTTC.

V usage is TRBV19 and J usage is TRBJ1-1; D gene ambiguous. The CDR3 has 15 residues. Deletions cut 2 bases from V and 3 bases from J, with 13 bases between. Germline assignment: CDR1 LNHDA and CDR2 SQIVND (reference sequence). DNA for the CDR3: TGTGCCAGTAGTATAAACCATCGGTTGGACACTGAAGCTTTCTTT. This encodes CASSINHRLDTEAFF.

In this sample, this clone turned up a few times. The chain is built from TRBV6-5 and TRBJ1-1; D might be TRBD1 (5 bases). In germline, CDR1 is MNHEY, CDR2 SVGAGI. V shed 7 bases and J shed 1 base, with 10 bases lying between them. This CDR3 has 13 residues. Here the CDR3 DNA reads TGTGCCAGCACCCCGGGGACGAACACTGAAGCTTTCTTT. Translated: CASTPGTNTEAFF.

This chain links TRBV11-1 with TRBJ2-7; 7 bases map to TRBD2. Germline V gene data show CDR1 as SGHAT and CDR2 as FQDESV (reference sequence). V trimming: 5 bases; J trimming: 7 bases; junction bases outside the gene matches: 8. CDR3 size: 13 residues. The CDR3 nucleotides are TGTGCCAGCAGCCCAGGGACTAACGGAGAGCAGTACTTC. Translation gives CASSPGTNGEQYF.

V gene TRBV4-1 combines with J gene TRBJ2-5; TRBD1 matches at 9 bases. The CDR3 consists of 15 residues. Germline lookup yields CDR1 MGHRA and CDR2 YSYEKL. V shed 3 bases and J 5 bases; nucleotides not matched to a gene: 7. This chain's CDR3 is CASSHLTGGRETQYF. Here the CDR3 DNA reads TGCGCCAGCAGCCACTTAACAGGGGGCAGGGAGACCCAGTACTTC.

This chain joins TRBV19 and TRBJ2-6; D unclear. V was shortened by 4 bases and J by 0 bases, with 10 bases between the two germline ends. The length of the CDR3 is 16 residues. In germline, CDR1 is LNHDA, CDR2 SQIVND (reference sequence). The CDR3 DNA sequence: TGTGCCAGTAGTAAATACTCTCGCTCTGGGGCCAACGTCCTGACTTTC. Translated, it gives CASSKYSRSGANVLTF. Using reference TRBV19 and TRBJ2-6 for the parts outside the CDR3, the full variable domain is DGGITQSPKYLFRKEGQNVTLSCEQNLNHDAMYWYRQDPGQGLRLIYYSQIVNDFQKGDIAEGYSVSREKKESFPLTVTSAQKNPTAFYLCASSKYSRSGANVLTFGAGSRLTVL.

This CDR3 reads CASSESIRGADTQYF. Here the CDR3 DNA reads TGCGCCAGCAGTGAGTCGATCAGGGGCGCAGATACGCAGTATTTT. The chain carries TRBV10-2 and TRBJ2-3; D perhaps matches TRBD1 (6 bases). In germline, CDR1 is WSHSY, CDR2 SAAADI. The V end was cut by 0 bases, the J end by 4 bases, with 11 bases between. The length of the CDR3 is 15 residues.

The rearrangement uses TRBV7-2 and TRBJ2-7; D may match TRBD1 or TRBD2 (6 bases each). The CDR3 extends over 15 amino acids. V was shortened by 2 bases and J by 0 bases, with 11 bases between the two germline ends. From germline, CDR1 is SGHTA and CDR2 FQGNSA. CDR3 DNA: TGTGCCAGCAGCTTAATACAGGGACTCTCCTACGAGCAGTACTTC. It encodes CASSLIQGLSYEQYF.

The chain couples TRBV6-1 to TRBJ2-7; D possibly uses TRBD1 or TRBD2 (5 bases each). Germline CDR1 is MNHNS and CDR2 is SASEGT. The CDR3 length is 14 residues. Trimming left V 7 bases short and J 5 bases short, with 18 bases between. CDR3 DNA sequence: TGTGCCAGCAACCGCTTGGGGGACGCACACGAGCAGTACTTC. It specifies CASNRLGDAHEQYF.

The J gene is TRBJ2-7, the V gene TRBV7-9; 8 nucleotides align to TRBD2. With V trimmed by 5 bases and J by 1 base, 4 bases remained unmatched. The germline V gene encodes CDR1 SEHNR and CDR2 FQNEAQ (reference sequence). The CDR3 runs to 14 residues. The CDR3 protein is CASSRTSSSYEQYF. CDR3 DNA sequence: TGTGCCAGCAGCCGGACTAGCAGTTCCTACGAGCAGTACTTC.

DNA of the CDR3: TGTGCCAGCTCGCCGAACAGGGGTAGCACTGAAGCTTTCTTT. Translated: CASSPNRGSTEAFF. The chain joins TRBV18 to TRBJ1-1; 7 positions match TRBD1. CDR3 size: 14 residues. The trim removed 6 bases at V and 4 bases at J, leaving 8 bases unmatched. The germline CDR1 and CDR2 sequences are KGHSH and LQKENI. Full variable domain (rest looked up from reference TRBV18 and TRBJ1-1): NAGVMQNPRHLVRRRGQEARLRCSPMKGHSHVYWYRQLPEEGLKFMVYLQKENIIDESGMPKERFSAEFPKEGPSILRIQQVVRGDSAAYFCASSPNRGSTEAFFGQGTRLTVV.

The V gene is TRBV19, the J gene TRBJ1-3; maybe TRBD1 (6 bases). This CDR3 region has 15 residues. The germline CDR1 and CDR2 sequences are LNHDA and SQIVND (reference sequence). The V and J ends lost 5 bases and 4 bases respectively, with 15 bases between them. CDR3 sequence reads: CASSSLGGRGNTIYF. The CDR3 DNA follows: TGTGCCAGTAGTTCCCTCGGGGGCCGGGGAAACACCATATATTTT.

The chain is built from TRBV4-2 and TRBJ2-2, with D perhaps matching TRBD1 (5 bases). The length of the CDR3 is 14 residues. The V gene's germline CDR1 is LGHNA and CDR2 YNFKEQ. The V end was cut by 4 bases, the J end by 4 bases, with 10 bases between. CDR3 loop: CASSLTTATGELFF. CDR3 sequence (DNA): TGTGCCAGCAGCCTTACGACAGCCACCGGGGAGCTGTTTTTT.

The chain links TRBV9 to TRBJ1-3; 7 nucleotides align to TRBD1. CDR1 is SGDLS and CDR2 is YYNGEE in the germline V gene. V shed 4 bases and J 0 bases; nucleotides not matched to a gene: 4. The CDR3 consists of 15 residues. CDR3 in DNA: TGTGCCAGCAGCCCCAGGGACAGCTCTGGAAACACCATATATTTT. The encoded protein is CASSPRDSSGNTIYF.

This clone occurred once. The J gene is TRBJ2-5, the V gene TRBV27, with 7 bases matching TRBD1. This CDR3 spans 16 amino acids. V lost 4 bases, J lost 5 bases, and 13 bases stayed unmatched. Germline V gives CDR1 MNHEY, CDR2 SMNVEV (reference sequence). The CDR3 DNA is TGTGCCAGCAGTTCCCAACGGACAGGTGGCGGGGAGACCCAGTACTTC. Translating gives CASSSQRTGGGETQYF.

The V call is TRBV2, the J call TRBJ2-7; tentatively, D is TRBD2 (6 bases). V shed 6 bases and J shed 5 bases, with 14 bases lying between them. Per germline, CDR1 SNHLY and CDR2 FYNNEI. CDR3 size: 13 residues. CDR3 region: CASSVAAGNEQYF. The CDR3 nucleotides are TGTGCCAGCAGCGTCGCGGCGGGGAACGAGCAGTACTTC.

The rearrangement joins TRBV7-3 to TRBJ1-3, with a tentative D call TRBD1 (5 bases). This CDR3 has 14 amino acids. V was pared by 5 bases and J by 3 bases, with 11 bases between. Germline V gene sequence: CDR1 SGHTA, CDR2 FQGTGA. The CDR3 loop reads CASSRSGGGNTIYF. The CDR3 bases are TGTGCCAGCAGCCGATCGGGGGGTGGAAACACCATATATTTT.

This clone was observed once. This chain links TRBV10-3 with TRBJ2-3; a possible D gene is TRBD1 (6 bases). The CDR3 extends over 15 amino acids. Trimming shortened V by 4 bases and J by 0 bases, and 11 bases separated the two germline ends. CDR1 and CDR2 (germline): ENHRY, SYGVKD. The CDR3 loop is CAISVGTPSTDTQYF. DNA of the CDR3: TGTGCCATCAGTGTCGGGACACCTAGCACAGATACGCAGTATTTT.